This TCR beta chain was documented in a study of T cells in Graves' hyperthyroidism and ophthalmopathy. CDR3 length equals 12 residues. CDR1 SGHRS and CDR2 YFSETQ come from the germline V gene. Researchers took RNA transcripts and amplified the TCR beta CDR3 regions from them. During a first-round RT-PCR of the TCR CDR3, the HTBI primer set was used. Each CDR3 protein is one row after TCRdb ran MiXCR on the multiplex PCR reads. The sample contains about 560,000 distinct CDR3 sequences, about 15% of which appear only once. As regards this clonotype: The junction shows a germline mismatch at one end, possibly a read error.

The TCR was taken from a woman between 40 and 50 years old with Graves' hyperthyroidism. The chain employs TRBV5-1 and TRBJ2-7, with D possibly being TRBD2 (6 bases). The sequenced sample was blood. In nucleotides, the CDR3 is TGCGCCAACAGCTTGGATGCGGGAGAGCAGTACTTC. Protein product: CANSLDAGEQYF.